These 29 T cell receptor beta chains were all obtained from the same sample, sequenced in a study of T cells after yellow fever vaccination. Via MiXCR, TCRdb re-called the 5' RACE reads, giving one row per CDR3 protein. The profile shows roughly 240,000 distinct CDR3 sequences, around 6.7% of them singletons. Sequencing used CD4+ T cells sorted from PBMCs, obtained on the day of the yellow fever booster vaccination. Source of these receptors: a man aged 30-40 years who received the YFV17D yellow fever vaccine.

This clonotype occurred many times. The chain links TRBV6-5 to TRBJ1-2, with no clear D. The CDR3 covers 12 residues. Per germline, CDR1 MNHEY and CDR2 SVGAGI. Trimming removed 5 bases from V and 7 bases from J, with 11 bases in between. The CDR3 reads CASSPDEGGYTF. CDR3 nucleotides: TGTGCCAGCAGTCCCGACGAAGGTGGCTACACCTTC.

The table lists this clonotype with many counts. The V and J genes are TRBV7-2 and TRBJ2-7; TRBD2 matches 13 bases. V trimming: 5 bases; J trimming: 6 bases; junction bases outside the gene matches: 7. There are 15 residues in the CDR3. Germline V CDR1 and CDR2: SGHTA, FQGNSA. The CDR3 sequence is CASSGSGTSGTEQYF. CDR3 bases: TGTGCCAGCAGCGGTTCCGGGACTAGCGGGACCGAGCAGTACTTC.

This clonotype was seen at least ten times. The rearrangement joins TRBV7-9 to TRBJ1-1; D unclear. Germline loops: CDR1 SEHNR, CDR2 FQNEAQ (reference sequence). The CDR3 consists of 16 residues. The ends were cut back, 1 base at V and 0 bases at J, with 12 bases in the middle. For the CDR3, the DNA is TGTGCCAGCAGCTTAGATGGAGGGATCATGAACACTGAAGCTTTCTTT. It yields the protein CASSLDGGIMNTEAFF.

This clonotype was seen repeatedly, ten times or more. This chain uses TRBV5-1 with TRBJ2-1; a possible D gene is TRBD2 (6 bases). V lost 2 bases to trimming and J lost 8 bases, with 11 bases between them. This CDR3 is built from 13 residues. Germline CDR1 and CDR2: SGHRS and YFSETQ. CDR3 protein: CASSLRGSYEQFF. In DNA, the CDR3 is TGCGCCAGCAGCTTACGGGGGAGCTATGAGCAGTTCTTC.

This clonotype was observed at least ten times. The genes are TRBV7-9 and TRBJ1-5; TRBD1 might be the D (5 bases). V was pared by 5 bases and J by 5 bases, with 22 bases between. The CDR3 contains 17 residues. CDR1 and CDR2 (germline): SEHNR, FQNEAQ (reference sequence). CDR3 coding DNA: TGTGCCAGCAGCCCCCTGCCGGGACCGGGCCGGGATCAGCCCCAGCATTTT. Its translation is CASSPLPGPGRDQPQHF. Full variable domain (outside the CDR3, taken from reference TRBV7-9 and TRBJ1-5): DTGVSQNPRHKITKRGQNVTFRCDPISEHNRLYWYRQTLGQGPEFLTYFQNEAQLEKSRLLSDRFSAERPKGSFSTLEIQRTEQGDSAMYLCASSPLPGPGRDQPQHFGDGTRLSIL.

This clonotype was seen many times. The CDR3 region has the DNA TGCAGTGCCAAACAGTTGAACACCGGGGAGCTGTTTTTT. Encoded protein: CSAKQLNTGELFF. The rearrangement uses TRBV20-1 and TRBJ2-2; D is unresolved. Germline V CDR1 and CDR2: DFQATT, SNEGSKA (reference sequence). The CDR3 is 13 amino acids. Trimming took off 6 bases at V and 1 base at J, with 9 bases between the two ends.

This clonotype was seen repeatedly, ten times or more. The genes are TRBV6-1 and TRBJ2-5, with 8 bases that match TRBD1. Trimming removed 6 bases from V and 4 bases from J; junction bases left unmatched: 10. CDR1 and CDR2 (germline): MNHNS, SASEGT. There are 15 residues in the CDR3. The CDR3 sequence is CASRQGQGIGETQYF. The CDR3 DNA follows: TGTGCCAGCAGACAAGGACAGGGCATAGGAGAGACCCAGTACTTC.

The sample holds a few counts of this clonotype. The chain employs TRBV6-2 or TRBV6-3 and TRBJ1-3, with 7 bases that match TRBD1. The junction had 8 bases not matched to a gene; V was cut back by 7 bases and J by 5 bases. The germline gives CDR1 MNHEY, CDR2 SVGEGT. The CDR3 loop spans 14 amino acids. The CDR3 DNA is TGTGCCAGCAAACCAACGGGACAGCGAAACACCATATATTTT. It translates to CASKPTGQRNTIYF.

The chain uses TRBV9 and TRBJ2-3; 7 bases map to TRBD2. Losses at the gene ends were 2 bases for V and 4 bases for J; bases not matched to a gene: 4. The CDR3 length is 14 residues. Germline CDR1 reads SGDLS; CDR2 reads YYNGEE. CDR3 bases: TGTGCCAGCAGCGTCCCGACTAGCCCAGATACGCAGTATTTT. Encoded protein: CASSVPTSPDTQYF. The whole variable domain, filled in from reference TRBV9 and TRBJ2-3, reads DSGVTQTPKHLITATGQRVTLRCSPRSGDLSVYWYQQSLDQGLQFLIQYYNGEERAKGNILERFSAQQFPDLHSELNLSSLELGDSALYFCASSVPTSPDTQYFGPGTRLTVL.

This clonotype was picked up many times. The J gene is TRBJ2-3, the V gene TRBV9; D is possibly TRBD1 (6 bases). V gave up 0 bases and J gave up 3 bases, with 14 bases separating them. CDR3 length equals 16 residues. Germline V gene sequence: CDR1 SGDLS, CDR2 YYNGEE. The CDR3 bases are TGTGCCAGCAGCGTAGCCCCTGGGGGCGGAACAGATACGCAGTATTTT. Encoded protein: CASSVAPGGGTDTQYF.

This clonotype was counted a few times. This chain joins TRBV4-3 and TRBJ2-1, with TRBD1 matching over 8 bases. In germline, CDR1 is LGHNA, CDR2 YSLEER. CDR3 length: 16 amino acids. The V segment lost 3 bases and the J segment 2 bases; nucleotides outside the gene matches: 6. The CDR3 reads CASSQGRTGPYNEQFF. In nucleotides, the CDR3 is TGCGCCAGCAGCCAGGGGCGGACAGGGCCCTACAATGAGCAGTTCTTC.

This clonotype came up many times. The chain employs TRBV29-1 and TRBJ1-5; 11 bases are a match to TRBD1. Germline lookup yields CDR1 SQVTM and CDR2 ANQGSEA. The CDR3 covers 14 residues. The V segment lost 6 bases and the J segment 6 bases; nucleotides outside the gene matches: 7. CDR3 residues: CSVSGQGATQPQHF. CDR3 coding DNA: TGCAGCGTCTCAGGACAGGGGGCGACTCAGCCCCAGCATTTT.

For the CDR3, the DNA is TGTGCCAGCAGTGAATCCGGGAGCCACGAGCAGTACTTC. It specifies CASSESGSHEQYF. The chain is built from TRBV25-1 and TRBJ2-7; D perhaps matches TRBD2 (6 bases). V was trimmed by 1 base and J by 5 bases, leaving 9 bases between them. This CDR3 is built from 13 residues. The germline V gene has CDR1 MGHDK and CDR2 SYGVNS.

This clonotype was seen a few times. J is TRBJ2-2 and V is TRBV30; D is undetermined. Trimming pared 0 bases from V and 7 bases from J, leaving 6 bases between. CDR3 size: 12 residues. Germline CDR1 reads GTSNPN; CDR2 reads SVGIG (reference sequence). DNA of the CDR3: TGTGCCTGGAGTGTAGACGTCGGGGAGCTGTTTTTT. Translated: CAWSVDVGELFF.

This clonotype was seen more than once but under ten times. This chain joins TRBV18 and TRBJ2-6; TRBD1 might be the D (5 bases). The germline V gene has CDR1 KGHSH and CDR2 LQKENI. The length of the CDR3 is 18 residues. The V end lost 3 bases, the J end lost 0 bases, and 15 bases lay between the germline ends. The CDR3 is CASSPWGVSSSGANVLTF. For the CDR3, the DNA is TGTGCCAGCTCACCGTGGGGCGTATCTTCCTCTGGGGCCAACGTCCTGACTTTC. The full variable domain, rest sourced from reference TRBV18 and TRBJ2-6, is NAGVMQNPRHLVRRRGQEARLRCSPMKGHSHVYWYRQLPEEGLKFMVYLQKENIIDESGMPKERFSAEFPKEGPSILRIQQVVRGDSAAYFCASSPWGVSSSGANVLTFGAGSRLTVL.

This clonotype was seen a handful of times. CDR3 DNA: TGTGCCAGCAGTTACAGCAGGGACCGGCAGAATGAGCAGTTCTTC. It yields the protein CASSYSRDRQNEQFF. The chain has TRBV6-5 and TRBJ2-1; D is tentatively TRBD1 or TRBD2 (5 bases each). CDR1 and CDR2 from the germline V gene are MNHEY and SVGAGI. The V and J ends lost 2 bases and 7 bases respectively, with 15 bases between them. This CDR3 is 15 amino acids long.

Comments on this clonotype: It may be a read error: a sequence one base away is much more abundant. This chain links TRBV20-1 with TRBJ2-7, with D tentatively TRBD2 (6 bases). This CDR3 region has 15 residues. Per germline, CDR1 DFQATT and CDR2 SNEGSKA (reference sequence). The CDR3 region is CCAREGAGLTYEQYF. The CDR3 DNA reads as TGCTGTGCTAGAGAGGGAGCGGGCTTAACCTACGAGCAGTACTTC.

This clonotype was counted only a few times. This sequence joins TRBV7-2 and TRBJ2-7, with 8 positions matching TRBD1. The CDR3 totals 12 residues. CDR1 SGHTA and CDR2 FQGNSA come from the germline V gene. V trimming: 9 bases; J trimming: 6 bases; junction bases outside the gene matches: 7. The CDR3 DNA is TGTGCCAGTCAGGGGGCGCGGCCCGAGCAGTACTTC. Amino acids: CASQGARPEQYF.

This clonotype was detected many times. J is TRBJ2-3 and V is TRBV4-3; the D is unclear. The germline CDR1 and CDR2 sequences are LGHNA and YSLEER. Trimming stripped 4 bases from V and 6 bases from J, with 11 bases between. This CDR3 has 13 amino acids. CDR3: CASSPLVGDTQYF. CDR3 nucleotide sequence: TGCGCCAGCAGCCCCCTTGTCGGGGATACGCAGTATTTT.

The chain carries TRBV24-1 and TRBJ2-1, with D possibly being TRBD2 (8 bases). This CDR3 is built from 17 residues. With 5 bases removed from V and 9 bases from J, the gap between germline ends came to 25 bases. Germline CDR1 is KGHDR and CDR2 is SFDVKD. The CDR3 reads CATSALQGGGRTSEQFF. In nucleotides, the CDR3 is TGTGCCACCAGTGCCCTTCAAGGGGGCGGGAGGACTAGTGAGCAGTTCTTC.

With respect to this clonotype: This may be a read error: a much more frequent sequence differs by one nucleotide. The CDR3 sequence: CASGLLGETQYF. For the CDR3, the DNA is TGTGCCAGCGGCCTCTTGGGAGAGACCCAGTACTTC. The chain carries TRBV6-6 and TRBJ2-5; no definite D call. Germline CDR1 MNHNY, CDR2 SVGAGI (reference sequence). Trimming shortened V by 8 bases and J by 4 bases, and 11 bases separated the two germline ends. The CDR3 length is 12 residues.

This clonotype turned up a few times. The chain links TRBV11-2 to TRBJ2-7; a possible D gene is TRBD1 (6 bases). Per germline, CDR1 SGHAT and CDR2 FQNNGV. The CDR3 is 19 residues long. Trimming pared 3 bases from V and 0 bases from J, leaving 24 bases between. CDR3 DNA sequence: TGTGCCAGCAGCTTTCTTCCCGCGTCAGGGGCTAGCAGCTCCTACGAGCAGTACTTC. This translates into CASSFLPASGASSSYEQYF.

This clonotype was observed many times. The chain employs TRBV7-9 and TRBJ2-5, with 7 positions matching TRBD2. Germline V gene sequence: CDR1 SEHNR, CDR2 FQNEAQ (reference sequence). The CDR3 is made up of 16 amino acids. Germline trimming cut 1 base from V and 3 bases from J; bases unmatched to any gene: 8. As DNA, the CDR3 is TGTGCCAGCAGCTTAGTCGGTGCTAGCGGAAAAGAGACCCAGTACTTC. Its translation: CASSLVGASGKETQYF.

This clonotype was observed at least ten times. The rearrangement joins TRBV14 to TRBJ2-6, with D hard to call. Trimming stripped 0 bases from V and 3 bases from J, with 6 bases between. CDR3 length: 15 amino acids. Germline CDR1 SGHDN, CDR2 FVKESK. The CDR3 is CASSQDLGGANVLTF. In nucleotides, the CDR3 is TGTGCCAGCAGCCAAGATCTCGGTGGGGCCAACGTCCTGACTTTC.

This clonotype appeared many times. The genes are TRBV7-2 and TRBJ1-5; 10 bases map to TRBD1. Germline lookup yields CDR1 SGHTA and CDR2 FQGNSA. The CDR3 contains 16 residues. Losses at the gene ends were 7 bases for V and 1 base for J; bases not matched to a gene: 7. CDR3 region: CASTPGTGASNQPQHF. CDR3 in DNA: TGTGCCAGCACCCCCGGGACAGGGGCAAGCAATCAGCCCCAGCATTTT. Full variable domain (rest looked up from reference TRBV7-2 and TRBJ1-5): GAGVSQSPSNKVTEKGKDVELRCDPISGHTALYWYRQSLGQGLEFLIYFQGNSAPDKSGLPSDRFSAERTGGSVSTLTIQRTQQEDSAVYLCASTPGTGASNQPQHFGDGTRLSIL.

The chain recombines TRBV27 with TRBJ1-2; no clear D. V lost 8 bases and J lost 1, with 14 bases in between. The CDR3 spans 14 residues. CDR1 is MNHEY, CDR2 SMNVEV, per germline (reference sequence). The CDR3 region is CASAESGLNYGYTF. CDR3 coding DNA: TGTGCCAGCGCTGAGTCCGGGCTTAACTATGGCTACACCTTC.

This sequence joins TRBV28 and TRBJ1-1; weak D call: TRBD1 (5 bases). In germline, CDR1 is MDHEN, CDR2 SYDVKM. V dropped 2 bases and J dropped 4 bases, with 14 bases sitting between them. The CDR3 spans 15 residues. In DNA, the CDR3 is TGTGCCAGCAGTTTAGCAGGGAAGCTTGGCACTGAAGCTTTCTTT. It yields the protein CASSLAGKLGTEAFF.

This clonotype came up many times. The chain is built from TRBV1 and TRBJ2-5; the table's D call TRBD2 went unverified against the DNA. TRBV1 is assigned pseudogene status. The CDR3 loop spans 17 amino acids. In nucleotides, the CDR3 is TGCACCAGCAGCCAAGGGAGGTTTCGAGCACAGTCAATAACCCAGTACTTC. It yields the protein CTSSQGRFRAQSITQYF.

To note about this clonotype: Just one base apart from a much larger clone, this may be a read error. The rearrangement joins TRBV19 to TRBJ2-2, with D possibly matching TRBD1 (5 bases). The V gene's germline CDR1 is LNHDA and CDR2 SQIVND (reference sequence). This CDR3 region has 15 residues. Trimming pared 3 bases from V and 4 bases from J, leaving 12 bases between. CDR3 region: CASSIRVGGTGELFF. The CDR3 DNA reads TGTGCCAGTAGTATCAGGGTCGGCGGCACCGGGGAGCTGTTTTTT.